This T cell receptor (beta chain) was sequenced in a study of blood T cell repertoires in COVID-19. Study in general: Whether acute or convalescent, the COVID-19 samples came from the United States, Italy and Spain. T cells, B-cell-depleted T cells, or PBMCs provided the cDNA or gDNA that served as material.

In the study's own analysis: Reference gene primer amplification gave estimated nucleated cell counts. Here immunoSEQ multiplex PCR was the method, and the copy in TCRdb shows in-frame clones only, minus some. That table furnishes V, J and clone size, whereas the DNA furnished D and trimming. There are some 300,000 clones in the sample; around 87% occur only once, and around 1.2% lies in the top ten. Germline CDR1 is SGHTA and CDR2 is FQGNSA. This CDR3 contains 18 residues. The J segment lost 4 bases and the V segment lost 2 bases, leaving 13 bases of the junction unmatched. Only one count was recorded for this clone.

The V call is TRBV7-2, the J call TRBJ2-5; TRBD2 agrees at 10 bases. Specimen: peripheral blood. The source is a man between 65 and 79 years old with acute or convalescent COVID-19. Here the CDR3 DNA reads TGTGCCAGCAGCTTAACAGGGTCGCTAGCGGGGGCCGGAGAGACCCAGTACTTC. Its protein is CASSLTGSLAGAGETQYF.